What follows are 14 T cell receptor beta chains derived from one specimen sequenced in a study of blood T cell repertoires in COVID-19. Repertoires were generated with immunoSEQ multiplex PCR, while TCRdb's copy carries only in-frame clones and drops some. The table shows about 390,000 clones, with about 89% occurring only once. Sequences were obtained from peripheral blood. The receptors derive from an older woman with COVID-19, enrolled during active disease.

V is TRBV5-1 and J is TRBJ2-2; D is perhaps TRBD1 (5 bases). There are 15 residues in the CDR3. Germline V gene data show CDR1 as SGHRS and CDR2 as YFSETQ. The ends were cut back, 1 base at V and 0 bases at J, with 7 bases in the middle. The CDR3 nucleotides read TGCGCCAGCAGCTTGATAGGGGCGAACACCGGGGAGCTGTTTTTT. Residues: CASSLIGANTGELFF. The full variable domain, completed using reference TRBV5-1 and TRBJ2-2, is KAGVTQTPRYLIKTRGQQVTLSCSPISGHRSVSWYQQTPGQGLQFLFEYFSETQRNKGNFPGRFSGRQFSNSRSEMNVSTLELGDSALYLCASSLIGANTGELFFGEGSRLTVL.

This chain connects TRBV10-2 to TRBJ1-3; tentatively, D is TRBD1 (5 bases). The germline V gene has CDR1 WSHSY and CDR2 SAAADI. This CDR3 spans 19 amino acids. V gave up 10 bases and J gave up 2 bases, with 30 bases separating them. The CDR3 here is CATCSMGGDVSMPGNTIYF. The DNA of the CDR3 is TGCGCCACCTGCTCGATGGGGGGAGACGTCTCCATGCCTGGAAACACCATATATTTT.

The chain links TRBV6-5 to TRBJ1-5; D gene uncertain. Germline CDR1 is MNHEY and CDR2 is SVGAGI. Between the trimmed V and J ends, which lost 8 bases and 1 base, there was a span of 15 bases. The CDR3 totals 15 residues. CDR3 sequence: CASRRETLSNQPQHF. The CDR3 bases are TGTGCCAGCCGGAGGGAGACTTTGAGCAATCAGCCCCAGCATTTT.

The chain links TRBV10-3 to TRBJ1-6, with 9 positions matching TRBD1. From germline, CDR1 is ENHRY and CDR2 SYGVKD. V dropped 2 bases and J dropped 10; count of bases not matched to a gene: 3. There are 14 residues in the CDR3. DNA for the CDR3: TGTGCCATCAGTGAGGGACAGGGGAACTCACCCCTCCACTTT. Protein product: CAISEGQGNSPLHF.

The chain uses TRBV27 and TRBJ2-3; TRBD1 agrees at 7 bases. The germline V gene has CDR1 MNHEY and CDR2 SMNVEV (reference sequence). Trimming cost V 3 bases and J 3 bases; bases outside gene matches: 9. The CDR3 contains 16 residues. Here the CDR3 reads CASSFSGRGRTDTQYF. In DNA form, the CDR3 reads TGTGCCAGCAGTTTTTCAGGAAGGGGGCGAACAGATACGCAGTATTTT.

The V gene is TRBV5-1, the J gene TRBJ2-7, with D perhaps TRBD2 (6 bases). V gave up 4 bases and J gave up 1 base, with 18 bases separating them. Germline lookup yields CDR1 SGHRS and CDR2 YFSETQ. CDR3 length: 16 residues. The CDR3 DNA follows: TGCGCCAGCAGCGTGAGCGGTCCGGGAGTGTCCTACGAGCAGTACTTC. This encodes CASSVSGPGVSYEQYF.

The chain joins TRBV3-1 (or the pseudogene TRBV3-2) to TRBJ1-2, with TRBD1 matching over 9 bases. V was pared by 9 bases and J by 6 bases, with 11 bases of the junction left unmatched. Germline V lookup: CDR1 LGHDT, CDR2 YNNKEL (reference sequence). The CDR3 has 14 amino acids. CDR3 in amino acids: CASHKRGQGHGYTF. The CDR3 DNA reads TGTGCCAGTCATAAAAGGGGACAGGGCCATGGCTACACCTTC.

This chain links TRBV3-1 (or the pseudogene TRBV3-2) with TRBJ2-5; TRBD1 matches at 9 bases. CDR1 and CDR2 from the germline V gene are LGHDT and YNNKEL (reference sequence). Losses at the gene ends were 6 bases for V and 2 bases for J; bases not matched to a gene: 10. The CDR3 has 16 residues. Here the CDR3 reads CASRRVRDRVQETQYF. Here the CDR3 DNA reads TGTGCCAGCAGACGCGTCCGGGACAGGGTTCAAGAGACCCAGTACTTC.

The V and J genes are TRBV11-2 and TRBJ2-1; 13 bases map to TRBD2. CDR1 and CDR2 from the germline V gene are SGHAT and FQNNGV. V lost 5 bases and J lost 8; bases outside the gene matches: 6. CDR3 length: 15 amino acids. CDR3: CASSPGTSGVYEQFF. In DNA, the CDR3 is TGTGCCAGCAGCCCCGGGACTAGCGGGGTCTATGAGCAGTTCTTC. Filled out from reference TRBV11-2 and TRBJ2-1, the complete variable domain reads EAGVAQSPRYKIIEKRQSVAFWCNPISGHATLYWYQQILGQGPKLLIQFQNNGVVDDSQLPKDRFSAERLKGVDSTLKIQPAKLEDSAVYLCASSPGTSGVYEQFFGPGTRLTVL.

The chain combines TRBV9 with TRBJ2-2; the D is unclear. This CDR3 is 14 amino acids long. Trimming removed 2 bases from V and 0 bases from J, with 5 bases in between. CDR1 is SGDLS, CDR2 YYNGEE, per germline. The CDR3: CASSVTPNTGELFF. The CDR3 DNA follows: TGTGCCAGCAGCGTCACACCGAACACCGGGGAGCTGTTTTTT.

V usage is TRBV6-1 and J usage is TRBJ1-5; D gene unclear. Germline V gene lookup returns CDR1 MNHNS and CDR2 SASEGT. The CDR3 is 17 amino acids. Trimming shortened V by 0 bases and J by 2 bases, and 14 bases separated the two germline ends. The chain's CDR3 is CASSEAEGGSGNQPQHF. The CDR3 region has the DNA TGTGCCAGCAGTGAAGCTGAGGGAGGGAGCGGCAATCAGCCCCAGCATTTT.

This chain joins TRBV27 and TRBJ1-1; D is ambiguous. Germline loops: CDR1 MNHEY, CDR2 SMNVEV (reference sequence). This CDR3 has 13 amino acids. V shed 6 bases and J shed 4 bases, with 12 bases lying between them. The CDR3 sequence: CASRWTELTEAFF. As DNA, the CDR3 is TGTGCCAGCAGGTGGACTGAACTCACTGAAGCTTTCTTT.

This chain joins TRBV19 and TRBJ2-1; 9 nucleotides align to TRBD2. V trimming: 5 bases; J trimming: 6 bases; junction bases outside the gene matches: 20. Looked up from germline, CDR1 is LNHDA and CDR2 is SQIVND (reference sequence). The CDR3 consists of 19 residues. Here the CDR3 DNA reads TGTGCCAGTAGTCCCCGGCCCGGAGGTATGGCGGGGGGGCCCAATGAGCAGTTCTTC. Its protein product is CASSPRPGGMAGGPNEQFF.

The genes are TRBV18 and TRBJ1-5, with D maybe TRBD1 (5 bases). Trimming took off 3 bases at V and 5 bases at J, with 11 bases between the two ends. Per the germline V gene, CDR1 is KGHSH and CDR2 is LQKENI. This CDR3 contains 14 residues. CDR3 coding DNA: TGTGCCAGCTCACCTATCGACAGCGATCAGCCCCAGCATTTT. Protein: CASSPIDSDQPQHF.